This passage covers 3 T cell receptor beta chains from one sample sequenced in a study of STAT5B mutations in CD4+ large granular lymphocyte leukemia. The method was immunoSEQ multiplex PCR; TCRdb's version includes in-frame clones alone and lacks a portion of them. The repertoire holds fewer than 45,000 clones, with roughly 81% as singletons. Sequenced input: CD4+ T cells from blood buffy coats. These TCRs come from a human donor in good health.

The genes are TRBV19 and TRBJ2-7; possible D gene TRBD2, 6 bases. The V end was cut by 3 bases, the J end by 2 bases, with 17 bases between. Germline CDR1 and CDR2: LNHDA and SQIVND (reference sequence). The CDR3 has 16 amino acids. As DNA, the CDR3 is TGTGCCAGTAGTATTGGTTCATATAGCGGTACCTACGAGCAGTACTTC. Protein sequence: CASSIGSYSGTYEQYF.

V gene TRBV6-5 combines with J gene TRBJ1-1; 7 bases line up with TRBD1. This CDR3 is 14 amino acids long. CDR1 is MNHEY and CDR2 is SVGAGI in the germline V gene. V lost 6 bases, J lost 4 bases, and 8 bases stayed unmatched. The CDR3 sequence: CASRRTGVATEAFF. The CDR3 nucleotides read TGTGCCAGCAGGCGAACAGGGGTCGCCACTGAAGCTTTCTTT.

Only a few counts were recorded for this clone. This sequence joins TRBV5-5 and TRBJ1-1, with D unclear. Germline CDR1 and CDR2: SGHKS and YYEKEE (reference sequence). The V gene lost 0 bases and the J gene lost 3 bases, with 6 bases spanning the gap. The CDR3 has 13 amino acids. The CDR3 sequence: CASSLGFDTEAFF. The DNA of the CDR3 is TGTGCCAGCAGCTTGGGTTTTGACACTGAAGCTTTCTTT.